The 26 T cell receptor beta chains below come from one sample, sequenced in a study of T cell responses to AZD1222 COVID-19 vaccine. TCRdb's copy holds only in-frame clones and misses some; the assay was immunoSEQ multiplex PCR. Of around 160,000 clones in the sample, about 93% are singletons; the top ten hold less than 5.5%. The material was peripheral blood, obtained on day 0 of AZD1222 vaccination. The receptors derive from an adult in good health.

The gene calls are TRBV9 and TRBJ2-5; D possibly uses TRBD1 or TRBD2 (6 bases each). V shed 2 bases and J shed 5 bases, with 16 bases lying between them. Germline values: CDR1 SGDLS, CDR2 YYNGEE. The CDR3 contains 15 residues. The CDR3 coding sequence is TGTGCCAGCAGCGTGAGGGGGGATACAGGGGAGACCCAGTACTTC. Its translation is CASSVRGDTGETQYF.

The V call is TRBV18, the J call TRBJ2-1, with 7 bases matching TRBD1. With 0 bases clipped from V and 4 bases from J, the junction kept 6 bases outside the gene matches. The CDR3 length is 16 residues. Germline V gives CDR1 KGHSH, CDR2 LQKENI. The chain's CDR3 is CASSPPVTGRYNEQFF. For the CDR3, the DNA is TGTGCCAGCTCACCACCGGTGACAGGGCGTTACAATGAGCAGTTCTTC. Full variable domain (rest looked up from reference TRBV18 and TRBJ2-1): NAGVMQNPRHLVRRRGQEARLRCSPMKGHSHVYWYRQLPEEGLKFMVYLQKENIIDESGMPKERFSAEFPKEGPSILRIQQVVRGDSAAYFCASSPPVTGRYNEQFFGPGTRLTVL.

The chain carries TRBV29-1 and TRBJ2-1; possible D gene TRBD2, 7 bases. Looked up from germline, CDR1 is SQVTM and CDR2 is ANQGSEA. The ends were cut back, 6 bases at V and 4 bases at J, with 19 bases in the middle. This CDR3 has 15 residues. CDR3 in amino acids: CSVRGSGDNYNEQFF. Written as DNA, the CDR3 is TGCAGCGTCCGGGGGAGCGGGGACAATTACAATGAGCAGTTCTTC.

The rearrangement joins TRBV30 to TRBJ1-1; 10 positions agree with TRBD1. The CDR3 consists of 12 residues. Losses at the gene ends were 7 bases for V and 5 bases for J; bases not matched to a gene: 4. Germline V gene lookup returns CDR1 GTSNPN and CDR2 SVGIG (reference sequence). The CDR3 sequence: CALDRGVTEAFF. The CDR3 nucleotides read TGTGCCTTGGACAGGGGGGTAACTGAAGCTTTCTTT.

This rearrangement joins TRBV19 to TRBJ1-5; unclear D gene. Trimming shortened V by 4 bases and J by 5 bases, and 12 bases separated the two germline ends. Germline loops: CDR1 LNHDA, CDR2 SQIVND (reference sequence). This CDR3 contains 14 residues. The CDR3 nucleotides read TGTGCCAGTAGTACCGGACGGAATTATCAGCCCCAGCATTTT. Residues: CASSTGRNYQPQHF.

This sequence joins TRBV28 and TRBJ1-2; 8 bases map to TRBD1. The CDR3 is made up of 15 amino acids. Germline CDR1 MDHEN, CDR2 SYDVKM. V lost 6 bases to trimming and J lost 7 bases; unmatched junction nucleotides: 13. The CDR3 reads CASSSTSGTGLGYTF. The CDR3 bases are TGTGCCAGCAGCTCTACCTCCGGGACAGGTCTTGGCTACACCTTC.

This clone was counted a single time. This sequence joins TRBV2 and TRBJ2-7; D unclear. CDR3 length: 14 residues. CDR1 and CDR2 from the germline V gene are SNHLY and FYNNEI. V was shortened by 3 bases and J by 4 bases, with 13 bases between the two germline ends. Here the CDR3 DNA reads TGTGCCAGCAGTGATATTCTTTCCTGGTACGAGCAGTACTTC. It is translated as CASSDILSWYEQYF. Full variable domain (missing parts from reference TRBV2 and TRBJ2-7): EPEVTQTPSHQVTQMGQEVILRCVPISNHLYFYWYRQILGQKVEFLVSFYNNEISEKSEIFDDQFSVERPDGSNFTLKIRSTKLEDSAMYFCASSDILSWYEQYFGPGTRLTVT.

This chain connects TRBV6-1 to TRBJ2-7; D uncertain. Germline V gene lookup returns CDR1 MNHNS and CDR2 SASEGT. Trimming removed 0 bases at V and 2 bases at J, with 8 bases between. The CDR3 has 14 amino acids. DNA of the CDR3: TGTGCCAGCAGTGAAGCCGGGCCTCCCTACGAGCAGTACTTC. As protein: CASSEAGPPYEQYF.

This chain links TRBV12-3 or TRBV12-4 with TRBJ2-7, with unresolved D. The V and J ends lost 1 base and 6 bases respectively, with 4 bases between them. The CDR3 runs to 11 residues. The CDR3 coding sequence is TGTGCCAGCAGTTTAGTGGGCGAGCAGTACTTC. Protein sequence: CASSLVGEQYF.

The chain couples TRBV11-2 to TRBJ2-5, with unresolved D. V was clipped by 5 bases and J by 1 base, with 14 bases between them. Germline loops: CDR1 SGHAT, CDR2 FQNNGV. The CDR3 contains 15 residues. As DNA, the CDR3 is TGTGCCAGCAGCCCCTGGGCAGCTACCCAAGAGACCCAGTACTTC. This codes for CASSPWAATQETQYF.

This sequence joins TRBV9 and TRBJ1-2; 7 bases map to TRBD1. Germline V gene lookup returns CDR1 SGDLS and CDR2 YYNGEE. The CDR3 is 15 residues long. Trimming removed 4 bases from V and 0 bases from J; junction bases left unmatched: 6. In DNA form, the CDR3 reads TGTGCCAGCAGCCGCAGGGGGAGCGCTAACTATGGCTACACCTTC. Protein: CASSRRGSANYGYTF.

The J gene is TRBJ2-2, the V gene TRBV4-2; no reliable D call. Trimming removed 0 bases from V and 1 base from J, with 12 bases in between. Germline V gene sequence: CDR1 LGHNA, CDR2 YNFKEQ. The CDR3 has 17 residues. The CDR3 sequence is CASSQESGTLNTGELFF. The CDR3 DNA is TGTGCCAGCAGCCAAGAATCGGGCACTTTGAACACCGGGGAGCTGTTTTTT.

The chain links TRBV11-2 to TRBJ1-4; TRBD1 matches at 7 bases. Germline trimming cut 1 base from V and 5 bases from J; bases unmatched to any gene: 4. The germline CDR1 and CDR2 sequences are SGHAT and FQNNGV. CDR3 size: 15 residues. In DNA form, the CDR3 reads TGTGCCAGCAGCTTAGGAGGGGGCGGAAATGAAAAACTGTTTTTT. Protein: CASSLGGGGNEKLFF.

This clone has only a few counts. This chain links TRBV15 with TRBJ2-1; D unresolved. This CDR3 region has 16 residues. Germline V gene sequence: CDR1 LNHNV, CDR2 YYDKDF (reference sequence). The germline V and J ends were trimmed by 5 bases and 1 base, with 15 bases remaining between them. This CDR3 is CATSFFDGLSYNEQFF. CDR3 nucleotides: TGTGCCACCAGCTTCTTTGATGGCCTTTCCTACAATGAGCAGTTCTTC. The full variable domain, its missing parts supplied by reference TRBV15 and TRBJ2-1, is DAMVIQNPRYQVTQFGKPVTLSCSQTLNHNVMYWYQQKSSQAPKLLFHYYDKDFNNEADTPDNFQSRRPNTSFCFLDIRSPGLGDTAMYLCATSFFDGLSYNEQFFGPGTRLTVL.

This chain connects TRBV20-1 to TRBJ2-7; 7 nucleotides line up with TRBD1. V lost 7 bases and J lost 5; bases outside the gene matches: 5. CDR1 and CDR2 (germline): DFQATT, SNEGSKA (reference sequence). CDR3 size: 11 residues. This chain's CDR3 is CSGDRAHEQYF. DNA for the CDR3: TGCAGTGGCGACAGGGCTCACGAGCAGTACTTC.

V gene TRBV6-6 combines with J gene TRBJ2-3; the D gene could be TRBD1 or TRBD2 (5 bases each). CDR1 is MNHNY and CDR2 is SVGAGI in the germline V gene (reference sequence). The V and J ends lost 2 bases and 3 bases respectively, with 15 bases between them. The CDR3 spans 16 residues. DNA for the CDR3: TGTGCCAGCAGTTACGGGGTCCGGGGCGGGACAGATACGCAGTATTTT. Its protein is CASSYGVRGGTDTQYF.

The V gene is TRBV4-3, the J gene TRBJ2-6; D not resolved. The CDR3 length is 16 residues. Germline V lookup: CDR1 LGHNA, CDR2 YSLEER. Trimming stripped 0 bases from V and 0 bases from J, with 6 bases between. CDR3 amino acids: CASSQEGTSGANVLTF. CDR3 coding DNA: TGCGCCAGCAGCCAAGAGGGCACCTCTGGGGCCAACGTCCTGACTTTC.

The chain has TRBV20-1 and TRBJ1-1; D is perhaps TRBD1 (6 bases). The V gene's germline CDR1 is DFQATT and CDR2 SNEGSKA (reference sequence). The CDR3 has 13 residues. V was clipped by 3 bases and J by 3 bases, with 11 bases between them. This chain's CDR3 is CSASGGAYTEAFF. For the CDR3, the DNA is TGCAGTGCTAGTGGGGGGGCTTACACTGAAGCTTTCTTT.

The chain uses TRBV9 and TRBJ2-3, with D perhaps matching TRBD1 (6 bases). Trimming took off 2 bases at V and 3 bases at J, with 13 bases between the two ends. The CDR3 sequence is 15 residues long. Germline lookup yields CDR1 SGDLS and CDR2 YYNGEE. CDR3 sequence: CASSVRGGRTDTQYF. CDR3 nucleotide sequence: TGTGCCAGCAGCGTCCGTGGGGGCAGGACAGATACGCAGTATTTT.

The CDR3 bases are TGTGCCAGTAAGGACAGGGGGATGGCCAAAAACATTCAGTACTTC. The encoded protein is CASKDRGMAKNIQYF. The V and J genes are TRBV19 and TRBJ2-4, with TRBD1 matching 10 bases. The CDR3 loop spans 15 amino acids. V dropped 7 bases and J dropped 1; count of bases not matched to a gene: 4. Germline loops: CDR1 LNHDA, CDR2 SQIVND (reference sequence).

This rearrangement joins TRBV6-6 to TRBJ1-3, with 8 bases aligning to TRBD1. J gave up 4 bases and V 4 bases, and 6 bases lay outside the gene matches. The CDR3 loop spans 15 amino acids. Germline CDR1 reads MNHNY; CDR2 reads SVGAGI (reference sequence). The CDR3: CASSSWTGTGNTIYF. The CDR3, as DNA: TGTGCCAGCAGTTCCTGGACAGGGACAGGAAACACCATATATTTT.

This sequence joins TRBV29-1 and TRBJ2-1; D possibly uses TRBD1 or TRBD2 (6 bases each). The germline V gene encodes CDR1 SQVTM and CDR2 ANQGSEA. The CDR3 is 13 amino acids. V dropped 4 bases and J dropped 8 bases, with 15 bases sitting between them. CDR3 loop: CSVAVQGRHEQFF. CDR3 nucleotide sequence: TGCAGCGTTGCCGTCCAGGGGAGGCATGAGCAGTTCTTC.

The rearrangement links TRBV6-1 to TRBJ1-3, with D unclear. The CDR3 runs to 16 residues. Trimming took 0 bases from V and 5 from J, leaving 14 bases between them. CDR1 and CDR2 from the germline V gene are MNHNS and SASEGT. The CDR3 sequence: CASSEAFHDPRNTIYF. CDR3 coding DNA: TGTGCCAGCAGTGAAGCGTTTCACGACCCACGAAACACCATATATTTT.

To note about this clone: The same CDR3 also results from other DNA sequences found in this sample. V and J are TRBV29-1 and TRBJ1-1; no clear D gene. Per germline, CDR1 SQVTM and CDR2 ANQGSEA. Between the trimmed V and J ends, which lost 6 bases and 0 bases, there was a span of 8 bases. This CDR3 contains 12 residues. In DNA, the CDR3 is TGCAGCGTCCGGACCGTGAACACTGAAGCTTTCTTT. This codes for CSVRTVNTEAFF.

CDR3 in DNA: TGTGCCAGCCATGGGGCTAACTCCTACGAGCAGTACTTC. Translating it yields CASHGANSYEQYF. This chain uses TRBV5-6 with TRBJ2-7, with D tentatively TRBD1 (5 bases). V lost 7 bases and J lost 0, with 11 bases in between. CDR1 SGHDT and CDR2 YYEEEE come from the germline V gene. The CDR3 is 13 amino acids.

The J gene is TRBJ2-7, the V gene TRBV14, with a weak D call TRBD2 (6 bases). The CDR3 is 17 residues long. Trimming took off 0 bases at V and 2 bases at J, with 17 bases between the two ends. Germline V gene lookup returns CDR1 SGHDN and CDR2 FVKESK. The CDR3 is CASSQDSAGPLTYEQYF. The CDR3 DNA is TGTGCCAGCAGCCAAGACTCCGCGGGACCCCTTACCTACGAGCAGTACTTC.